One and the same sample provided the 5 T cell receptor beta chains below, sequenced in a study of blood T cell repertoires in COVID-19. Profiled with immunoSEQ multiplex PCR; TCRdb holds only in-frame clones, not every one. The sample lists approximately 500,000 clones, approximately 87% occurring once. Sequenced: PBMCs or T cells enriched from blood (not recorded which). These receptor sequences come from a woman aged 40 to 50 who had recovered from COVID-19.

V is TRBV21-1 and J is TRBJ2-7; the table assigns TRBD2, which was not confirmed against the DNA. TRBV21-1 is a pseudogene locus. The CDR3 extends over 15 amino acids. CDR3: CASSKEREGTYEQYF. The CDR3 nucleotides read TGTGCCAGCAGCAAAGAAAGGGAGGGGACCTACGAGCAGTACTTC.

The chain uses TRBV4-1 and TRBJ1-2; the D is unclear. The CDR3 contains 15 residues. From germline, CDR1 is MGHRA and CDR2 YSYEKL. Between the trimmed V and J ends, which lost 1 base and 8 bases, there was a span of 17 bases. The CDR3 nucleotides read TGCGCCAGCAGCCAAGTCAGCTCCGGGGATGGCGGCTACACCTTC. Its protein is CASSQVSSGDGGYTF.

The chain combines TRBV12-3 or TRBV12-4 with TRBJ2-5; no clear D. This CDR3 comprises 13 residues. V dropped 7 bases and J dropped 5 bases, with 14 bases sitting between them. CDR3 sequence: CASTINPAETQYF. CDR3 nucleotides: TGTGCCAGCACCATCAACCCCGCGGAGACCCAGTACTTC.

This clone was seen just once. This chain uses TRBV7-9 with TRBJ1-2; tentatively, D is TRBD1 (6 bases). The germline V gene has CDR1 SEHNR and CDR2 FQNEAQ (reference sequence). The CDR3 runs to 14 residues. Trimming pared 5 bases from V and 5 bases from J, leaving 15 bases between. In nucleotides, the CDR3 is TGTGCCAGCAGCGAGGGCCAGGGGTATTATGGCTACACCTTC. It encodes CASSEGQGYYGYTF.

The V call is TRBV25-1, the J call TRBJ2-1; 8 bases fit TRBD2. The CDR3 length is 14 residues. Germline trimming cut 3 bases from V and 8 bases from J; bases unmatched to any gene: 6. Germline V lookup: CDR1 MGHDK, CDR2 SYGVNS. CDR3 nucleotides: TGTGCCAGCAGTGACGGCGGGAGGTCGGATGAGCAGTTCTTC. Its protein product is CASSDGGRSDEQFF.